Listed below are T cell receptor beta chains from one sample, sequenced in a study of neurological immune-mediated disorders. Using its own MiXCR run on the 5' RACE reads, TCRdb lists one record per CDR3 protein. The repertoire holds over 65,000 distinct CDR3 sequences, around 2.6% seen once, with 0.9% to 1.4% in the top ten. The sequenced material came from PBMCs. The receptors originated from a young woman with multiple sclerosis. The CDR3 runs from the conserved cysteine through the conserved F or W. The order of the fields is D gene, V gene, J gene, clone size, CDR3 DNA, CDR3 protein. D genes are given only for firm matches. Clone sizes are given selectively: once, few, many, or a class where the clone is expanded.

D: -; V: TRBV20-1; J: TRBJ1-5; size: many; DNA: TGCAGTGCTAGGGGCCTGAATAATCAGCCCCAGCATTTT; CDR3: CSARGLNNQPQHF
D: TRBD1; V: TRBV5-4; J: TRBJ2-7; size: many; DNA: TGTGCCAGCAGTCCGGGACGGGACAGGGAGGAGCAGTACTTC; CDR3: CASSPGRDREEQYF
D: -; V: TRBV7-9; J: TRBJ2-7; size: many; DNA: TGTGCCAGCAGCGACGGACTCCTGAAGCCCTACGAGCAGTACTTC; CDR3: CASSDGLLKPYEQYF
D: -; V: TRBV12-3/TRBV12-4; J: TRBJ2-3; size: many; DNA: TGTGCCAGCAGTTTACCGGGACAAAGAGATACGCAGTATTTT; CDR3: CASSLPGQRDTQYF
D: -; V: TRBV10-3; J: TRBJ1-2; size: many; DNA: TGTGCCATCCAAGGGCAGTCATCCTATGGCTACACCTTC; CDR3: CAIQGQSSYGYTF
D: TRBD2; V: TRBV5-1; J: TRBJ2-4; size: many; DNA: TGCGCCAGCCGGCGGGAGCAGCTTGACATTCAGTACTTC; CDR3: CASRREQLDIQYF
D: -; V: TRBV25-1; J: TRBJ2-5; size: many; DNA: TGTGCCAGCAGTGAATCATTCCCGCCGGGGGAGACCCAGTACTTC; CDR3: CASSESFPPGETQYF
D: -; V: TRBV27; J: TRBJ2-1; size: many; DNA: TGTGCCAGCAGTTACGGGTTGATGCCTTACAATGAGCAGTTCTTC; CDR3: CASSYGLMPYNEQFF
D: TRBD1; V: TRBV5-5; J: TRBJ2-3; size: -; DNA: TGTGCCAGCAGCACGGTTGGGACAGGGGCGGTGCATACGCAGTATTTT; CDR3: CASSTVGTGAVHTQYF
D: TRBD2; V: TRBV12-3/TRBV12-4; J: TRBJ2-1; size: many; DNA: TGTGCCAGCAGTCCCGCGGGAGGGCGTGCACAGTTCTTC; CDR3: CASSPAGGRAQFF
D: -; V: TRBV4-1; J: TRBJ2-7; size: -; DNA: TGCGCCAGCAGCCAAGACTCCGGGACCGAGCTCCACGAGCAGTACTTC; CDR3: CASSQDSGTELHEQYF
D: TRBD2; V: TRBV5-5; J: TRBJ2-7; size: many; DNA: TGTGCCAGCAGTCACGCCGGGACTAGCGGGAGGGCCTGGGAGCAGTACTTC; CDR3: CASSHAGTSGRAWEQYF
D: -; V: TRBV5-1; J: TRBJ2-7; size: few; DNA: TGCGCCAGCAGCCCCGACCAGGGAAAGAGCTCCTACGAGCAGTACTTC; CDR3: CASSPDQGKSSYEQYF
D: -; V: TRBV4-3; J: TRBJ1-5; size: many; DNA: TGCGCCAGCAGCCAAGATACGACAGGCAATCAGCCCCAGCATTTT; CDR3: CASSQDTTGNQPQHF
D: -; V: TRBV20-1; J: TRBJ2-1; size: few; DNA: TGCAGTGCCCCCTACCGAGGGGGATGGGGCAATGAGCAGTTCTTC; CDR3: CSAPYRGGWGNEQFF
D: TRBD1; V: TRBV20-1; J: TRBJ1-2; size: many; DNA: TGCAGTGCTAGAGCAATTATAGAGGACAGGGGATATGGCTACACCTTC; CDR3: CSARAIIEDRGYGYTF
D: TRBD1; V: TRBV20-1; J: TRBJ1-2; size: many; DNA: TGCAGTGCTGTACCGGGACAGGGGGGCTATGGCTACACCTTC; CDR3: CSAVPGQGGYGYTF
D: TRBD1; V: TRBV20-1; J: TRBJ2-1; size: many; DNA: TGCAGTGCTAGTAGTAGGACAGGGTACAATGAGCAGTTCTTC; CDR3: CSASSRTGYNEQFF
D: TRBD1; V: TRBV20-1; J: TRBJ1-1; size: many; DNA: TGCAGTGCTCCGACAGGGTGGGGCACTGAAGCTTTCTTT; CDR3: CSAPTGWGTEAFF
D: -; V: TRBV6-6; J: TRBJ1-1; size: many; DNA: TGTGCCAGCACCCCGGGATCCACGACCACTGAAGCTTTCTTT; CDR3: CASTPGSTTTEAFF